This is a list of T cell receptor beta chains from one sample in a study of T cells expressing NK-cell markers. For each CDR3 protein, TCRdb gives one entry from its re-call of the 5' RACE reads, without DNA. This repertoire comprises 450,000 to 600,000 distinct CDR3 sequences; its ten largest clones make up around 4%. The material sequenced was blood T cells: a sorted CD56 or NKG2C T cell subset, CD4+ or CD8+ T cells, or bulk PBMC T cells (not recorded which). Receptor source: a man aged 18-30 years in good health. The CDR3 runs from the conserved cysteine through the conserved F or W.

TRBV28	TRBJ2-2	CASISGGGANTGELFF
TRBV5-4	TRBJ2-1	CASSSGQGRGNEQFF
TRBV11-2	TRBJ2-1	CATRDQGVNEQFF
TRBV6-2/TRBV6-3	TRBJ2-1	CATKNAGGYYNEQFF
TRBV10-2	TRBJ2-1	CASSESVAGGYNEQFF
TRBV6-1	TRBJ2-1	CASSARQIYNEQFF
TRBV2	TRBJ1-5	CASRDSSPFNQPQHF
TRBV21-1	TRBJ1-5	CASRSRGADFNQPQHF
TRBV2	TRBJ2-5	CAIRRTSGETQYF
TRBV12-3/TRBV12-4	TRBJ2-7	CASTPEVGVSYEQYF
TRBV12-3/TRBV12-4	TRBJ1-5	CASRGAVNQPQHF
TRBV7-8	TRBJ2-1	CASRQAGSEQFF
TRBV12-3/TRBV12-4	TRBJ2-1	CASSEDVDGYNEQFF
TRBV18	TRBJ2-3	CAAGGMDTQYF
TRBV6-5	TRBJ2-7	CASSYSHRGGEQYF
TRBV4-1	TRBJ2-1	CASSQPLEESEQFF
TRBV10-3	TRBJ2-2	CAITVLNTGELFF
TRBV7-2	TRBJ1-2	CASTFINSAQGYGYTF
TRBV10-3	TRBJ2-1	CAISDLAGVSYNEQFF
TRBV5-1	TRBJ2-1	CASSFGRFYNEQFF
TRBV7-8	TRBJ2-2	CASSLVGLTNTGELFF
TRBV29-1	TRBJ2-2	CSVGTRATGELFF
TRBV27	TRBJ2-2	CASSLVAGTGELFF
TRBV6-5	TRBJ2-3	CASSYSKGEQARTDTQYF
TRBV24-1	TRBJ2-1	CATSEPSGNEQFF
TRBV6-2/TRBV6-3	TRBJ2-5	CASSRPRLAGEGETQYF
TRBV5-1	TRBJ2-1	CASSLAPAGVGNEQFF
TRBV5-1	TRBJ1-4	CASSLVGGKLFF